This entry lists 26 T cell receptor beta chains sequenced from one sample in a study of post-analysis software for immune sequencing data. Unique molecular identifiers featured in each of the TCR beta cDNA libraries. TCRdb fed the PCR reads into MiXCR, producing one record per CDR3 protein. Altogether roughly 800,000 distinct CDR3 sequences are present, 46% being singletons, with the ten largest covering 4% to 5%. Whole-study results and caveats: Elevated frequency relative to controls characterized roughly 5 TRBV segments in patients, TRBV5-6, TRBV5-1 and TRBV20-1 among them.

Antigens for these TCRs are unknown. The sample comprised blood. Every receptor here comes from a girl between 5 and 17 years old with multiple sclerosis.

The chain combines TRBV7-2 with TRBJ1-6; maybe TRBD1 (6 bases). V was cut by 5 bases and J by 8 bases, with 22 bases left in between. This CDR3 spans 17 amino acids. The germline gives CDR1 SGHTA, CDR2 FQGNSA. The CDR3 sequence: CASSRMPRTVLDSPLHF. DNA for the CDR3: TGTGCCAGCAGCCGAATGCCCCGGACAGTATTGGATTCACCCCTCCACTTT. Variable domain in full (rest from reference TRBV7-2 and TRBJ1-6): GAGVSQSPSNKVTEKGKDVELRCDPISGHTALYWYRQSLGQGLEFLIYFQGNSAPDKSGLPSDRFSAERTGGSVSTLTIQRTQQEDSAVYLCASSRMPRTVLDSPLHFGNGTRLTVT.

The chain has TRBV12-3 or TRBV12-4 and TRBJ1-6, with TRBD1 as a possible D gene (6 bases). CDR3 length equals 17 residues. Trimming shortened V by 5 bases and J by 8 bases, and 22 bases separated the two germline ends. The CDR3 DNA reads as TGTGCCAGCAGTCCAGCCCTCGGACAGCCAGAGGATTCACCCCTCCACTTT. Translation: CASSPALGQPEDSPLHF.

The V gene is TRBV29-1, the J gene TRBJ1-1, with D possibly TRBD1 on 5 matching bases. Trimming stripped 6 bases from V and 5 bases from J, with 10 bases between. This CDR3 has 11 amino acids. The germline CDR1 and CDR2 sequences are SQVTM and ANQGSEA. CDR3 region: CSVGDWTEAFF. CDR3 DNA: TGCAGCGTGGGGGATTGGACTGAAGCTTTCTTT.

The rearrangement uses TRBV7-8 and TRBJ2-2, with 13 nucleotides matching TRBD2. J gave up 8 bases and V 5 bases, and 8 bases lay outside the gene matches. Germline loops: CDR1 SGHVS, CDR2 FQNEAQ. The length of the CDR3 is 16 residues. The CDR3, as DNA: TGTGCCAGCAGCACGGATACTAGCGGGAGGGCTGGGGAGCTGTTTTTT. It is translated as CASSTDTSGRAGELFF.

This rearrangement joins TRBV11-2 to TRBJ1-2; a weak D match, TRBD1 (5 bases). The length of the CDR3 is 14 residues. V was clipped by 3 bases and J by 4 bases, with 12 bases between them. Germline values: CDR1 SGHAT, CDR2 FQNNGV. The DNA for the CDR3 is TGTGCCAGCAGCTTGGGAGGGGCTGCCTATGGCTACACCTTC. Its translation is CASSLGGAAYGYTF.

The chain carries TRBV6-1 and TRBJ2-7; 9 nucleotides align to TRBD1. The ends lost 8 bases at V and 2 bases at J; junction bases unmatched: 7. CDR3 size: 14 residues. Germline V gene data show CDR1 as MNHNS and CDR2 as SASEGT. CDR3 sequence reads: CASRLGQGTYEQYF. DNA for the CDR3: TGTGCCAGCCGACTGGGACAGGGTACCTACGAGCAGTACTTC.

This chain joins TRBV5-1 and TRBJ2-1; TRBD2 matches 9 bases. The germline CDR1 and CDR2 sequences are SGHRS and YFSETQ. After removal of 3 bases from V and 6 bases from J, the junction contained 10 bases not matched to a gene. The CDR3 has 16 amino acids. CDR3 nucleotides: TGCGCCAGCAGCTACACCGGGACTAGCATTTTCAATGAGCAGTTCTTC. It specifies CASSYTGTSIFNEQFF. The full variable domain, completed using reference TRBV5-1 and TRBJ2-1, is KAGVTQTPRYLIKTRGQQVTLSCSPISGHRSVSWYQQTPGQGLQFLFEYFSETQRNKGNFPGRFSGRQFSNSRSEMNVSTLELGDSALYLCASSYTGTSIFNEQFFGPGTRLTVL.

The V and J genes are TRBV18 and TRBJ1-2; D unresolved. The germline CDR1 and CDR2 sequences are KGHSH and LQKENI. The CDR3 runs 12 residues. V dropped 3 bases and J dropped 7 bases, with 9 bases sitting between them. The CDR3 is CASSPDQSGYTF. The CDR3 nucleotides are TGTGCCAGCTCACCCGACCAGAGTGGCTACACCTTC.

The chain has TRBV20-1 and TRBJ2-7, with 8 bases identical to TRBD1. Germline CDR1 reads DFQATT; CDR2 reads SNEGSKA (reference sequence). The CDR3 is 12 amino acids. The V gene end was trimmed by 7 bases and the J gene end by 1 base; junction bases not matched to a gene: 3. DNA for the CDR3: TGCAGTGTCCGGGACAGGTCCTACGAGCAGTACTTC. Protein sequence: CSVRDRSYEQYF.

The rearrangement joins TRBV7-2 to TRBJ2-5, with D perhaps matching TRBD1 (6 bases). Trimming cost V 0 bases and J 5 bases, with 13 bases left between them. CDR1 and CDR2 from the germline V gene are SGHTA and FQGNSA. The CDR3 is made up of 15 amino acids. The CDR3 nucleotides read TGTGCCAGCAGCTTAGCCCAGGGGTTTGGCGAGACCCAGTACTTC. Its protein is CASSLAQGFGETQYF.

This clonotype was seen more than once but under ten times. CDR3 DNA: TGTGCCAGCAGTCCCCAGGGTCTAGAGGGGGAGCAGTACTTC. It specifies CASSPQGLEGEQYF. This rearrangement joins TRBV6-5 to TRBJ2-7; tentatively, D is TRBD1 or TRBD2 (5 bases each). The CDR3 is made up of 14 amino acids. V was shortened by 5 bases and J by 7 bases, with 18 bases between the two germline ends. CDR1 MNHEY and CDR2 SVGAGI come from the germline V gene.

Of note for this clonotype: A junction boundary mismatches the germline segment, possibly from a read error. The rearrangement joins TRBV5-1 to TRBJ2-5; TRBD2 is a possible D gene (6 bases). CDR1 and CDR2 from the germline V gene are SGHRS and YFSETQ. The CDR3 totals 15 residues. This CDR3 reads CVSSPFLGRGETQYF. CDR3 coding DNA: TGCGTCAGCAGCCCCTTTTTGGGGCGGGGAGAGACCCAGTACTTC.

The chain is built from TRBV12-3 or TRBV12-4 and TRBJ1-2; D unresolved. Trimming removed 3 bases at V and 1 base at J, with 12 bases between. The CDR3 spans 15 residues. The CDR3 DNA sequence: TGTGCCAGCAGTTTGGTCACAGCTAATAACTATGGCTACACCTTC. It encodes CASSLVTANNYGYTF.

The CDR3 DNA reads TGTGCCATCAGTGCAGGGTTGGGTGAGCAGTACTTC. Protein product: CAISAGLGEQYF. The chain combines TRBV10-3 with TRBJ2-5; D may be TRBD1 (5 bases). This CDR3 comprises 12 residues. The germline V and J ends were trimmed by 4 bases and 11 bases, with 14 bases remaining between them. Germline V gene data show CDR1 as ENHRY and CDR2 as SYGVKD.

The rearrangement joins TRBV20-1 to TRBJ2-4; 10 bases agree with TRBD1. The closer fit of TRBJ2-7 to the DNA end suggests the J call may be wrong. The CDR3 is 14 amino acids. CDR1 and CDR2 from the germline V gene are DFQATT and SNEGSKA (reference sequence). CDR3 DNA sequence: TGCAGTGCTCGCCGGGACAGGGGACTCTACGAGCAGTACTTC. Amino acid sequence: CSARRDRGLYEQYF.

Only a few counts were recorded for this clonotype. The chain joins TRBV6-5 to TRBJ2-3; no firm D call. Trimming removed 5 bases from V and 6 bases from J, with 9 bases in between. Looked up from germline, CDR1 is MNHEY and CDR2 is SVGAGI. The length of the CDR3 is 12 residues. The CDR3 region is CASSQSQDTQYF. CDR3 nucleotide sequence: TGTGCCAGCAGTCAAAGCCAGGATACGCAGTATTTT.

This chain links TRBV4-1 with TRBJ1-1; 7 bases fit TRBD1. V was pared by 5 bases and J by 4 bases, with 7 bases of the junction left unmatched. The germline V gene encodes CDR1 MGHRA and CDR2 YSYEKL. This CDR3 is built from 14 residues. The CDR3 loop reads CASSEGEGATEAFF. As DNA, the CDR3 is TGCGCCAGCAGCGAGGGGGAGGGGGCCACTGAAGCTTTCTTT.

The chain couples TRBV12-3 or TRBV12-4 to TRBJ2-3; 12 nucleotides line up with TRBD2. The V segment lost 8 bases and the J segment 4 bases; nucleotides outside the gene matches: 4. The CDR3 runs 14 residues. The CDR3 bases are TGTGCCAGCCGTCTAGCGGGAGGGCCAGATACGCAGTATTTT. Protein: CASRLAGGPDTQYF.

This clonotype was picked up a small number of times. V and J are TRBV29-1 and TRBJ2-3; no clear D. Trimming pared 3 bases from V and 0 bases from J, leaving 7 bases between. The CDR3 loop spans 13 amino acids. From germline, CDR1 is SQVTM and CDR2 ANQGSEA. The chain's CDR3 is CSVETSSTDTQYF. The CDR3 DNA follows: TGCAGCGTTGAGACCTCTAGCACAGATACGCAGTATTTT.

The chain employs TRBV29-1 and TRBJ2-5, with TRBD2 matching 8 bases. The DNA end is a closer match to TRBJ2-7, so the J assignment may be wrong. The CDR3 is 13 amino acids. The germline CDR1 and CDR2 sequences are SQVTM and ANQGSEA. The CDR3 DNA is TGCAGCGTTGAAGCAAGCGGGAGAACCGAGCAGTACTTC. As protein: CSVEASGRTEQYF.

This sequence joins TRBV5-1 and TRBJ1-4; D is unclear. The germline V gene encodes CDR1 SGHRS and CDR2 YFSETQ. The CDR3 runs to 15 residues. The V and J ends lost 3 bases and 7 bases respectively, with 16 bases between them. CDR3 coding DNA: TGCGCCAGCAGCTCCGGGTCCGGTCCCGGTGAAAAACTGTTTTTT. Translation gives CASSSGSGPGEKLFF.

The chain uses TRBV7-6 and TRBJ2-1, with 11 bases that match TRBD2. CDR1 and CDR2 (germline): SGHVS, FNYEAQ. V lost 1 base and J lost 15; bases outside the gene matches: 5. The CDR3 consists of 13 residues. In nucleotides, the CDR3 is TGTGCCAGCAGCTTAGATAGCGGGAGGGGTAGGTTCTTC. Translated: CASSLDSGRGRFF.

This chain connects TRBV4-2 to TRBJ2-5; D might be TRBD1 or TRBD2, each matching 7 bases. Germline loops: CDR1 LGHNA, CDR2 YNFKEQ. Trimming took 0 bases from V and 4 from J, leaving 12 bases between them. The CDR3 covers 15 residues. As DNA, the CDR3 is TGTGCCAGCAGCCAAGAGGCCAGGGGGGGAGAGACCCAGTACTTC. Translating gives CASSQEARGGETQYF.

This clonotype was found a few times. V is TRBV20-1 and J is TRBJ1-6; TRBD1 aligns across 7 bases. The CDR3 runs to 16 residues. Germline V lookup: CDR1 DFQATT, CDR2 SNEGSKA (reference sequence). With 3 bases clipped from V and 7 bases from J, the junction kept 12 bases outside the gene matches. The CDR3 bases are TGCAGTGCTAGGGCAGGGGGGGGCCTTACGAATTCACCCCTCCACTTT. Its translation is CSARAGGGLTNSPLHF.

CDR3 in DNA: TGCGCCAGCAGCTTGGCCGCAGGCGGTTATTACAATGAGCAGTTCTTC. Amino acid sequence: CASSLAAGGYYNEQFF. The rearrangement links TRBV5-1 to TRBJ2-1; D gene ambiguous. Trimming removed 0 bases from V and 4 bases from J, with 14 bases in between. The CDR3 has 16 amino acids. The germline CDR1 and CDR2 sequences are SGHRS and YFSETQ. The full variable domain, completed using reference TRBV5-1 and TRBJ2-1, is KAGVTQTPRYLIKTRGQQVTLSCSPISGHRSVSWYQQTPGQGLQFLFEYFSETQRNKGNFPGRFSGRQFSNSRSEMNVSTLELGDSALYLCASSLAAGGYYNEQFFGPGTRLTVL.

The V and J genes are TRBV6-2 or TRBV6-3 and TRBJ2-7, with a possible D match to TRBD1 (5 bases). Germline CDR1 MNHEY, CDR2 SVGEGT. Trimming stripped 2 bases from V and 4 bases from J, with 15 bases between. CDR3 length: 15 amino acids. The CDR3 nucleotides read TGTGCCAGCAGTTACCTGTCAGGGATGACGTACGAGCAGTACTTC. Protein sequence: CASSYLSGMTYEQYF.